A selection of T cell receptor beta chains follows, all from one sample in a study of T cell repertoires in cytomegalovirus infection. TCRdb re-called the reads through MiXCR, storing one row per CDR3 protein. The repertoire holds some 350,000 distinct CDR3 sequences, with around 18% as singletons. The sequencing input was PBMCs. The receptors were gathered from a human donor in good health (CMV status not recorded). Some clones in this sample may be carry-over from other donors' samples. Both conserved end residues are part of each CDR3. The order of the fields is J gene, V gene, CDR3 protein.

J: TRBJ1-1
V: TRBV20-1
CDR3: CSASSPRDGTEAFF

J: TRBJ2-5
V: TRBV10-3
CDR3: CAISEGQNQETQYF

J: TRBJ1-4
V: TRBV19
CDR3: CASIPERGEKLFF

J: TRBJ1-1
V: TRBV20-1
CDR3: CSARDLRGMNTEAFF

J: TRBJ2-1
V: TRBV6-1
CDR3: CASSTQGANSYNEQFF

J: TRBJ1-6
V: TRBV14
CDR3: CASSQRDSASPLHF

J: TRBJ2-1
V: TRBV27
CDR3: CASSLGSAGNEQFF

J: TRBJ2-7
V: TRBV4-2
CDR3: CASSQDLGHTYEQYF

J: TRBJ2-7
V: TRBV20-1
CDR3: CSAPDRTYEQYF

J: TRBJ2-6
V: TRBV7-2
CDR3: CASSLGGSGGANVLTF

J: TRBJ2-3
V: TRBV28
CDR3: CASTSSVGQSTDTQYF

J: TRBJ1-3
V: TRBV27
CDR3: CASSSNSRGNSGNTIYF

J: TRBJ1-2
V: TRBV12-5
CDR3: CASAGANYGYTF

J: TRBJ2-3
V: TRBV6-1
CDR3: CASSGQLGAADTQYF

J: TRBJ1-3
V: TRBV7-6
CDR3: CASSQGQTSGNTIYF

J: TRBJ1-1
V: TRBV5-1
CDR3: CASSFGSAADPEAFF

J: TRBJ1-6
V: TRBV5-4
CDR3: CASSPQGQRPSPLHF

J: TRBJ1-6
V: TRBV7-2
CDR3: CASSLNSGGSPLHF

J: TRBJ1-2
V: TRBV6-6
CDR3: CASSYSSGGNYGYTF

J: TRBJ1-1
V: TRBV11-2
CDR3: CASSTTVTMNTEAFF

J: TRBJ2-3
V: TRBV10-3
CDR3: CAIKPGLAGLDQVITDTQYF

J: TRBJ1-1
V: TRBV27
CDR3: CASRRPGGATEAFF

J: TRBJ2-1
V: TRBV11-2
CDR3: CASSHLKLAGSYNEQFF

J: TRBJ2-1
V: TRBV5-6
CDR3: CASSSGPHNEQFF

J: TRBJ2-3
V: TRBV7-2
CDR3: CASSPPLAGARTDTQYF

J: TRBJ2-2
V: TRBV6-2/TRBV6-3
CDR3: CASTGWGAGELFF

J: TRBJ2-7
V: TRBV6-1
CDR3: CASSVKLAGLYEQYF

J: TRBJ1-6
V: TRBV12-3/TRBV12-4
CDR3: CASSANRDNSPLHF

J: TRBJ1-1
V: TRBV7-2
CDR3: CASTGGMNTEAFF

J: TRBJ2-7
V: TRBV10-2
CDR3: CASSEVGGEYGEQYF

J: TRBJ2-5
V: TRBV19
CDR3: CASSIVGREETQYF

J: TRBJ2-7
V: TRBV7-2
CDR3: CASSSMGGTYEQYF

J: TRBJ2-5
V: TRBV10-3
CDR3: CAISVGGETQYF

J: TRBJ1-6
V: TRBV2
CDR3: CASSVMGQSYNSPLHF

J: TRBJ2-3
V: TRBV20-1
CDR3: CSASHPTGFRDTQYF

J: TRBJ1-2
V: TRBV6-1
CDR3: CASSYGPGQFYGYTF

J: TRBJ1-1
V: TRBV6-2/TRBV6-3
CDR3: CASSLGPDWIAFF

J: TRBJ1-2
V: TRBV12-3/TRBV12-4
CDR3: CASSLNFGIDGYTF

J: TRBJ2-3
V: TRBV5-1
CDR3: CASDLGTSTDTQYF

J: TRBJ2-2
V: TRBV7-2
CDR3: CASSLAGGLAYTGELFF

J: TRBJ1-2
V: TRBV20-1
CDR3: CSAAGTSSGGYTF

J: TRBJ1-4
V: TRBV7-8
CDR3: CASSPVLPNEKLFF

J: TRBJ2-3
V: TRBV7-4
CDR3: CASSRPQGPVGTQYF

J: TRBJ1-2
V: TRBV30
CDR3: CAWSARYRLKGYTF

J: TRBJ1-5
V: TRBV28
CDR3: CASTTPGKPQHF

J: TRBJ1-5
V: TRBV7-2
CDR3: CASSPLGGPPTPQHF

J: TRBJ2-1
V: TRBV2
CDR3: CASSQNQVGLASYNEQFF

J: TRBJ2-3
V: TRBV6-1
CDR3: CASSIRREPTDTQYF

J: TRBJ1-5
V: TRBV20-1
CDR3: CSASKGYSNQPQHF

J: TRBJ2-1
V: TRBV20-1
CDR3: CSAPAAGENEQFF

J: TRBJ1-5
V: TRBV6-5
CDR3: CASSYSGRDQPQHF

J: TRBJ2-5
V: TRBV7-6
CDR3: CASSPLRGLETQYF

J: TRBJ1-4
V: TRBV12-3/TRBV12-4
CDR3: CASSLRRTGGTEKLFF

J: TRBJ2-7
V: TRBV7-2
CDR3: CASSLSPSAQNYEQYF

J: TRBJ1-5
V: TRBV7-2
CDR3: CASSLGAVRGPQHF